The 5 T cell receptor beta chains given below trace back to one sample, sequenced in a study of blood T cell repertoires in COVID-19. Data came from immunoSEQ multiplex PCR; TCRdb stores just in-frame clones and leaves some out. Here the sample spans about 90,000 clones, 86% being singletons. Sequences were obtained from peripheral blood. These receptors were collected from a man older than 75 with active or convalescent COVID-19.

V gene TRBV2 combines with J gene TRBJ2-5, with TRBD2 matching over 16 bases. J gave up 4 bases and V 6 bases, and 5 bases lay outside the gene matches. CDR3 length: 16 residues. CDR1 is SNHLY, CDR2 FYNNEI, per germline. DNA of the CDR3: TGTGCCAGCAGGCAGGGACTAGCGGGAGGGGGAGAGACCCAGTACTTC. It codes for CASRQGLAGGGETQYF.

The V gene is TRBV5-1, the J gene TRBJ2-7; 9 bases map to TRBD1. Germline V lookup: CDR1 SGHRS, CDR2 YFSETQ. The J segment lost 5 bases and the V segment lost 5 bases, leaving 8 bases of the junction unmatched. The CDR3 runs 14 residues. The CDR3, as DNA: TGCGCCAGCAGTGGGGGGACAGGGTTCCACGAGCAGTACTTC. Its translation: CASSGGTGFHEQYF.

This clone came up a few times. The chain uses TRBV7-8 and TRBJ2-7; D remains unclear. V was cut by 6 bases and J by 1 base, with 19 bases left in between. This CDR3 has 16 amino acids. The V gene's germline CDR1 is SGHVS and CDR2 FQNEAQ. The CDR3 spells CASSLTRVSTSYEQYF. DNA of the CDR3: TGTGCCAGCAGTCTAACCCGGGTTTCCACGTCCTACGAGCAGTACTTC. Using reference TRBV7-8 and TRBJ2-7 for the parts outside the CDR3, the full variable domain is GAGVSQSPRYKVAKRGQDVALRCDPISGHVSLFWYQQALGQGPEFLTYFQNEAQLDKSGLPSDRFFAERPEGSVSTLKIQRTQQEDSAVYLCASSLTRVSTSYEQYFGPGTRLTVT.

The CDR3 DNA sequence: TGTGCCAGTAGTATAGTCGGAGTCTCGACGCTCTTAGATGGCTACACCTTC. It yields the protein CASSIVGVSTLLDGYTF. The gene calls are TRBV19 and TRBJ1-2; D unresolved. Germline loops: CDR1 LNHDA, CDR2 SQIVND (reference sequence). V shed 1 base and J shed 6 bases, with 21 bases lying between them. The CDR3 is 17 amino acids.

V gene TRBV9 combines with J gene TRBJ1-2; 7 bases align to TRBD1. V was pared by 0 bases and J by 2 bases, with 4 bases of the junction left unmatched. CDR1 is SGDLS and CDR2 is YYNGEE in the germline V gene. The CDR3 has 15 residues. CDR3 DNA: TGTGCCAGCAGCGTAGACCCGGGACAGAACTATGGCTACACCTTC. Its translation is CASSVDPGQNYGYTF.